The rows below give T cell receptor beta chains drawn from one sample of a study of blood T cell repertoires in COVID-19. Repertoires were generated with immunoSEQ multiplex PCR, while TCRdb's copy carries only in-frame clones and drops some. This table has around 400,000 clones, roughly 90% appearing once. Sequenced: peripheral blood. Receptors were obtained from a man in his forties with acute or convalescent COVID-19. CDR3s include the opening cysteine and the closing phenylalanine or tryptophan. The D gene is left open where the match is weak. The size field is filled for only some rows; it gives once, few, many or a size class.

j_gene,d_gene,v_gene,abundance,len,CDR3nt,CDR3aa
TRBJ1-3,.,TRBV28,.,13,TGTGCCAGCAGCCGGAGGGAGAGGGTCACCATATATTTT,CASSRRERVTIYF
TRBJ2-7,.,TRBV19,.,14,TGTGCCAGTAGTATCGGCAGGGCCCCCTACGAGCAGTACTTC,CASSIGRAPYEQYF
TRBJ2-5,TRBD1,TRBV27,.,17,TGTGCCAGCAGCCGCCTGCTTATTGAGGGGGCTGAAGAGACCCAGTACTTC,CASSRLLIEGAEETQYF
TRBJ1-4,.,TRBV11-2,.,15,TGTGCCAGCAGCTCCGGGACGGGGGATAATGAAAAACTGTTTTTT,CASSSGTGDNEKLFF
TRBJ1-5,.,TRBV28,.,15,TGTGCCAGCAGACCGGACAGAGGAGGCAATCAGCCCCAGCATTTT,CASRPDRGGNQPQHF
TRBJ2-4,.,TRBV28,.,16,TGTGCCAGCAGGGAGAGCGGAGGGACAGCCAAAAACATTCAGTACTTC,CASRESGGTAKNIQYF
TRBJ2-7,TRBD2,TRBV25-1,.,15,TGTGCCAGCGCGCATAGCGGGGGGCCCAACTACGAGCAGTACTTC,CASAHSGGPNYEQYF
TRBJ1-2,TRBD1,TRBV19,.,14,TGTGCCAGTAGCGACAGGGGGCTGGTCTATGGCTACACCTTC,CASSDRGLVYGYTF
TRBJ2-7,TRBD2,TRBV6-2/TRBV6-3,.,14,TGTGCCAGCAGTTACAAAGCGGGATTGGCCGAGCAGTACTTC,CASSYKAGLAEQYF
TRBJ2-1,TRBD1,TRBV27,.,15,TGTGCCAGCACCCTGACCGGGACAGGGAGGTGGGAGCAGTTCTTC,CASTLTGTGRWEQFF
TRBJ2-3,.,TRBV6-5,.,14,TGTGCCAGCAGTTACTCAGAAGGGGCAGATACGCAGTATTTT,CASSYSEGADTQYF
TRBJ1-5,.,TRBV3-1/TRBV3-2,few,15,TGTGCCAGCAGCCAAGATAGGGTAACGGGACAGCCCCAGCATTTT,CASSQDRVTGQPQHF
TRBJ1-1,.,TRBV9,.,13,TGTGCCAGCAGCGTAGGGACGGAGGGAGAAGCTTTCTTT,CASSVGTEGEAFF
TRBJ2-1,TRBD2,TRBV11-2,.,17,TGTGCCAGCAGCTTAAGTATTAGCGGGAGCTCCTACAATGAGCAGTTCTTC,CASSLSISGSSYNEQFF
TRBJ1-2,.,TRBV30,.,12,TGTGCCTGGAGCTCAGCTAACTATGGCTACACCTTC,CAWSSANYGYTF
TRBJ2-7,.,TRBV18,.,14,TGTGCCAGCTCGTTGGGGGGTGATAGGTTGGAGCAGTACTTC,CASSLGGDRLEQYF
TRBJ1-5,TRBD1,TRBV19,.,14,TGTGCCAGTAGTTTTAGACAGGGCCGTCAGCCCCAGCATTTT,CASSFRQGRQPQHF
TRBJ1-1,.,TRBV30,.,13,TGTGCCTCCCGGGGGACCATGAACACTGAAGCTTTCTTT,CASRGTMNTEAFF
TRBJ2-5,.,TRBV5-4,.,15,TGTGCCAGCAGCATCTCCGGCGGACTAAAGGAGACCCAGTACTTC,CASSISGGLKETQYF
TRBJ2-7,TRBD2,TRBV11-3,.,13,TGTGCCAGCAGTACCGGGACTAGCGGGGAGCAGTACTTC,CASSTGTSGEQYF
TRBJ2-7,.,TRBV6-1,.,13,TGTGCCAGCAGTGAAAACGGGTTCTACGAGCAGTACTTC,CASSENGFYEQYF
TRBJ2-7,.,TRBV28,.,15,TGTGCCAGCAGGCCTATAGGGACATTTACCTACGAGCAGTACTTC,CASRPIGTFTYEQYF
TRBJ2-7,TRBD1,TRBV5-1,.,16,TGCGCCAGCAGCATCGTATCGGGACAGAGCTCCTACGAGCAGTACTTC,CASSIVSGQSSYEQYF
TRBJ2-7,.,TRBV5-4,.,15,TGTGCCAGCAGCCTGCCGGGACAAGGTTCGTACGAGCAGTACTTC,CASSLPGQGSYEQYF
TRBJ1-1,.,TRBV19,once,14,TGTGCCAGTAGTATGAGGGTAGGGTACACTGAAGCTTTCTTT,CASSMRVGYTEAFF
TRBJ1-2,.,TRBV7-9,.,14,TGTGCCAGCAGCAGACAGGCCGCTAACTATGGCTACACCTTC,CASSRQAANYGYTF
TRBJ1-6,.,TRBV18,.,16,TGTGCCAGCTCACCTTTCAACAGGCTCGAGAATTCACCCCTCCACTTT,CASSPFNRLENSPLHF
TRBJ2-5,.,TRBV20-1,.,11,TGCAGTGCCGTGCCTAAAGAGACCCAGTACTTC,CSAVPKETQYF
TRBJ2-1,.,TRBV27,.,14,TGTGCCAGCAGTTTAACAGGGCTCTACAATGAGCAGTTCTTC,CASSLTGLYNEQFF
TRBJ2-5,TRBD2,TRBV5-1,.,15,TGCGCCAGCACCGAGGGACTAGCGGCGAGGGAGACCCAGTACTTC,CASTEGLAARETQYF
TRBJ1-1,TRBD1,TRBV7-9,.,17,TGTGCCAGCAGCTCCTCCCCAGGACAGGCCAAGAACACTGAAGCTTTCTTT,CASSSSPGQAKNTEAFF
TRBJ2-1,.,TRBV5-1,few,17,TGCGCCAGCAGGGTAGGACCGGCCGGCGGGGCCTACAATGAGCAGTTCTTC,CASRVGPAGGAYNEQFF
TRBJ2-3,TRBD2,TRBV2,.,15,TGTGCCAGCAACCCCCGGACTAGGGTGGCAGATACGCAGTATTTT,CASNPRTRVADTQYF
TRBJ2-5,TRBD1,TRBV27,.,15,TGTGCCAGCAGGCTAGACAGGGGGAGACAAGAGACCCAGTACTTC,CASRLDRGRQETQYF
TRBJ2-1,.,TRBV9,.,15,TGTGCCAGCAGCGCAAGCGGGTTATCCTACAATGAGCAGTTCTTC,CASSASGLSYNEQFF
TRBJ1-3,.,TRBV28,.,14,TGTGCCAGCAGCATCAGCAGGGGAATAAACACCATATATTTT,CASSISRGINTIYF
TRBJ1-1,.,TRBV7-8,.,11,TGTGCCAGCAGCTTAAGCCTTGAAGCTTTCTTT,CASSLSLEAFF
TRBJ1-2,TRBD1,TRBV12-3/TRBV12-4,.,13,TGTGCCAGCGGGACAGGGGGTAACTATGGCTACACCTTC,CASGTGGNYGYTF